The 4 T cell receptor beta chains presented below share a single source sample, sequenced in a study of tumor and adjacent non-tumor tissue in lung cancer. RNA was extracted from bulk tissue without any cell sorting. A modified ARM-PCR protocol with three rounds of nested PCR amplified TCRbeta. TCRdb fed the multiplex PCR reads into MiXCR, producing one record per CDR3 protein. The sample lists about 200,000 distinct CDR3 sequences; 71% were seen once. Sequenced material: lung tumor tissue. The receptors shown here come from a man aged 60 to 69 with non-small cell lung cancer.

This chain uses TRBV11-2 with TRBJ2-3; tentatively, D is TRBD2 (5 bases). CDR3 length: 15 residues. Trimming removed 9 bases at V and 0 bases at J, with 16 bases between. Germline V gene data show CDR1 as SGHAT and CDR2 as FQNNGV. CDR3 protein: CARGTERLSTDTQYF. DNA for the CDR3: TGTGCCAGAGGCACAGAGCGGCTTAGCACAGATACGCAGTATTTT.

This clonotype has a count of ten or more. The chain carries TRBV12-3 or TRBV12-4 and TRBJ1-6, with D perhaps TRBD1 (5 bases). V dropped 7 bases and J dropped 4 bases, with 17 bases sitting between them. The CDR3 extends over 16 amino acids. CDR3 protein: CASTFGGRGYNSPLHF. The CDR3 coding sequence is TGTGCCAGCACCTTCGGGGGGAGAGGGTATAATTCACCCCTCCACTTT.

This sequence joins TRBV28 and TRBJ1-5, with D maybe TRBD1 (6 bases). CDR1 MDHEN and CDR2 SYDVKM come from the germline V gene. The germline V and J ends were trimmed by 8 bases and 7 bases, with 15 bases remaining between them. The CDR3 extends over 13 amino acids. The CDR3, as DNA: TGTGCCAGCCGTCAGGGGCTCGGCCAGCCCCAGCATTTT. This codes for CASRQGLGQPQHF.

A note on this clonotype: At one of its ends the junction is not consistent with the germline gene, which may arise from a read error. The chain combines TRBV7-3 with TRBJ2-2; TRBD2 agrees at 11 bases. Germline V lookup: CDR1 SGHTA, CDR2 FQGTGA. The CDR3 consists of 16 residues. CDR3 in DNA: TGTGCCAGCAGCGCACGACTAGCGGGGAACAGCGGGGAACTGTTTTTT. This codes for CASSARLAGNSGELFF.